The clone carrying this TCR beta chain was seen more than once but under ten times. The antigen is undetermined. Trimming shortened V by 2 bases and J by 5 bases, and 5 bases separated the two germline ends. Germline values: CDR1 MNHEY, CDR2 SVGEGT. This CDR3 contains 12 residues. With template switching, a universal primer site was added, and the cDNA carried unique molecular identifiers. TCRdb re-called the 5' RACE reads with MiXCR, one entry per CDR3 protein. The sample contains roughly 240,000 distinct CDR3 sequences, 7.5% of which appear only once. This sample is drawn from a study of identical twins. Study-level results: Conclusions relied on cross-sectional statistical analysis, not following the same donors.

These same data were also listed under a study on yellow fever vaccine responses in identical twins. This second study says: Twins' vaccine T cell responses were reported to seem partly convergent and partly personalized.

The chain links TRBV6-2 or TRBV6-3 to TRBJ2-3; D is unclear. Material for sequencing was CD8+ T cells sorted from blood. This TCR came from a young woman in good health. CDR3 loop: CASSYRIDTQYF. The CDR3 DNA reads TGTGCCAGCAGTTACAGAATAGATACGCAGTATTTT.